Described below is a single T cell receptor beta chain sequence and its context. Its antigen is as yet unknown. Amplification used 60 Vbeta primers and 13 Jbeta primers. Sequencing used immunoSEQ multiplex PCR; TCRdb keeps in-frame clones, though not all of them. In the table there are about 120,000 clones, approximately 80% of which are singletons. The data were taken from a study of cytomegalovirus exposure and HLA in healthy donors. Study results and caveats: The authors enumerated roughly 160 TCR beta chains as linked to cytomegalovirus.

The origin of this receptor is a female donor in good health and CMV-seronegative. The sequencing sample was made of PBMCs.

The CDR3: CASSAGLSYNSPLHF. As DNA, the CDR3 is TGTGCCAGCAGCGCGGGATTGTCCTATAATTCACCCCTCCACTTT. The gene calls are TRBV28 and TRBJ1-6, with D unresolved. Looked up from germline, CDR1 is MDHEN and CDR2 is SYDVKM. The V end lost 6 bases, the J end lost 1 base, and 10 bases lay between the germline ends. This CDR3 region has 15 residues. Full variable domain (remainder filled in from reference TRBV28 and TRBJ1-6): DVKVTQSSRYLVKRTGEKVFLECVQDMDHENMFWYRQDPGLGLRLIYFSYDVKMKEKGDIPEGYSVSREKKERFSLILESASTNQTSMYLCASSAGLSYNSPLHFGNGTRLTVT.